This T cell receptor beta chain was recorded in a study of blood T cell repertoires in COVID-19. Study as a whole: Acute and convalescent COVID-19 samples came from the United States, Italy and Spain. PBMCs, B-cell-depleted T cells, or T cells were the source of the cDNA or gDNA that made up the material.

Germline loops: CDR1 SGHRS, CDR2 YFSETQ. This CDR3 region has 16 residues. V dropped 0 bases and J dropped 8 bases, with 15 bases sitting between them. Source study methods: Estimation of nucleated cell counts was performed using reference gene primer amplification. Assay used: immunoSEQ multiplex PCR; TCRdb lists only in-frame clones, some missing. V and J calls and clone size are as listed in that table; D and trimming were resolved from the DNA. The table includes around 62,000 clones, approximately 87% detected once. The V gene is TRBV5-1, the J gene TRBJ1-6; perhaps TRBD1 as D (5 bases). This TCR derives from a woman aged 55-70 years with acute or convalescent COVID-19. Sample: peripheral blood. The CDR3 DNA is TGCGCCAGCAGCTTGGAGCAGGCGGGGCCCTATTCACCCCTCCACTTT. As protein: CASSLEQAGPYSPLHF. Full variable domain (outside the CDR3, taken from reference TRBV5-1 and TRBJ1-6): KAGVTQTPRYLIKTRGQQVTLSCSPISGHRSVSWYQQTPGQGLQFLFEYFSETQRNKGNFPGRFSGRQFSNSRSEMNVSTLELGDSALYLCASSLEQAGPYSPLHFGNGTRLTVT.